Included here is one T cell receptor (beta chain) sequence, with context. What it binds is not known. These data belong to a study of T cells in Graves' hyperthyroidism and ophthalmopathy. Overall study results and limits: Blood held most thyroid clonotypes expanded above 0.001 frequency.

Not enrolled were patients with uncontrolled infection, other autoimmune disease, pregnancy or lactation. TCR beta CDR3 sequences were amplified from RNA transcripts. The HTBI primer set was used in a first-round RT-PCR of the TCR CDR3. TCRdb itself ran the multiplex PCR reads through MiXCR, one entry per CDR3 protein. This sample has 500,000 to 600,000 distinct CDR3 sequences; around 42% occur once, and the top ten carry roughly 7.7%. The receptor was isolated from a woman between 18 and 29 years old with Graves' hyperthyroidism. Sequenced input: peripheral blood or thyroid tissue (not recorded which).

CDR3 nucleotide sequence: TGTGCCAGCTCACCATTCGCAGGGTTGGCCACTGAAGCTTTCTTT. Translated: CASSPFAGLATEAFF. This chain connects TRBV18 to TRBJ1-1; TRBD1 might be the D (5 bases). In germline, CDR1 is KGHSH, CDR2 LQKENI. The CDR3 is 15 residues long. Trimming stripped 2 bases from V and 4 bases from J, with 14 bases between.